These T cell receptor beta chains were read from a single sample in a study of cytomegalovirus exposure and HLA in healthy donors. Method: immunoSEQ multiplex PCR; TCRdb's copy keeps in-frame clones and lacks some. The table includes some 180,000 clones, around 83% detected once. The sequenced sample consisted of PBMCs. The origin of the receptors is a girl aged 2-10 years in good health and CMV-seropositive. Both conserved end residues are part of each CDR3. The D gene is left open where the match is weak. Expanded clones are given a class, and other clones once, few, many or no size at all.

v_gene	abundance	d_gene	j_gene	CDR3nt	CDR3aa
TRBV15	.	.	TRBJ2-7	TGTGCCACCAGCAGAGAGCGGCACGGAGGGGGCTATGGGTACGAGCAGTACTTC	CATSRERHGGGYGYEQYF
TRBV6-5	.	TRBD2	TRBJ2-1	TGTGCCAGCAGTTACACACTGACTAGCGGTAGTAATGAGCAGTTCTTC	CASSYTLTSGSNEQFF
TRBV18	.	TRBD1	TRBJ1-2	TGTGCCAGCTCACCTCGACAGGGGGAGCACTATGGCTACACCTTC	CASSPRQGEHYGYTF
TRBV5-1	.	TRBD1	TRBJ2-7	TGCGCCAGCAGCGAAATTGACAGGGGGCTCTACGAGCAGTACTTC	CASSEIDRGLYEQYF
TRBV28	.	.	TRBJ2-1	TGTGCCAGCAGTTTACCTAGCAGTCATCCTGAGCAGTTCTTC	CASSLPSSHPEQFF
TRBV7-3	.	TRBD1	TRBJ1-2	TGTGCCAGCAGCACTGACAGGGGCGCCTATGGCTACACCTTC	CASSTDRGAYGYTF
TRBV10-2	.	TRBD1	TRBJ1-1	TGCGCCAGCAGTGATTTCCCAGGGGGGCAGTTAAACACTGAAGCTTTCTTT	CASSDFPGGQLNTEAFF
TRBV28	.	.	TRBJ1-6	TGTGCCAGTTGGTGGTCCTACAATTCACCCCTCCACTTT	CASWWSYNSPLHF
TRBV5-1	.	.	TRBJ1-1	TGCGCCAGCAGCCGCAGTGGGGGCGAAGTTGAAGCTTTCTTT	CASSRSGGEVEAFF
TRBV19	.	.	TRBJ2-3	TGTGCCAGTACCACACGCAGGGCTTCAGATACGCAGTATTTT	CASTTRRASDTQYF
TRBV7-6	few	.	TRBJ2-7	TGTGCCAGCAGCCTAGAGGACACCACGAGCTCCTACGAGCAGTACTTC	CASSLEDTTSSYEQYF
TRBV28	once	.	TRBJ2-2	TGTGCCAGCAGTTTATATCAAACCGGGGAGCTGTTTTTT	CASSLYQTGELFF
TRBV28	.	.	TRBJ2-7	TGTGCCAGCAGCTACGGACTCTCCTACGAGCAGTACTTC	CASSYGLSYEQYF
TRBV5-1	.	TRBD1	TRBJ2-1	TGCGCCAGCAGCTGGGGGACAGGGCAATACAATGAGCAGTTCTTC	CASSWGTGQYNEQFF
TRBV27	.	TRBD1	TRBJ2-7	TGTGCCAGCAGTACCGGGACAGGGGGGGGGTACGAGCAGTACTTC	CASSTGTGGGYEQYF
TRBV30	.	TRBD1	TRBJ2-3	TGTGCCTGCTTGGACAGGGTGAAAGATACGCAGTATTTT	CACLDRVKDTQYF
TRBV6-1	.	TRBD2	TRBJ2-1	TGTGCCAGCAGGCGGGGGAGCTCCTACAATGAGCAGTTCTTC	CASRRGSSYNEQFF
TRBV5-1	.	.	TRBJ1-4	TGCGCCAGCAGCTTGTCCGGGGGGGTTCTTGAAAAACTGTTTTTT	CASSLSGGVLEKLFF
TRBV30	.	TRBD2	TRBJ2-3	TGTGCCTGGAGTGTAGGACTAGCGGGCCGCACAGATACGCAGTATTTT	CAWSVGLAGRTDTQYF
TRBV5-4	.	.	TRBJ1-1	TGTGCCAGCAGGGACCCGAGGACACCAGCCACTGAAGCTTTCTTT	CASRDPRTPATEAFF
TRBV5-4	.	.	TRBJ1-1	TGTGCCAGCAGCGGAGGGACTGCTGGGTACGCTTTCTTT	CASSGGTAGYAFF
TRBV19	.	.	TRBJ1-1	TGTGCCAGTAGTACAACCCCGACAGCTAACACTGAAGCTTTCTTT	CASSTTPTANTEAFF
TRBV23-1	.	.	TRBJ1-2	TGCGCCAGCAGCCTGACTTACCCTAACTATGGCTACACCTTC	CASSLTYPNYGYTF
TRBV19	.	TRBD1	TRBJ1-1	TGTGCCAGTCGGGGACAGGAGTCAGGGGGCACTGAAGCTTTCTTT	CASRGQESGGTEAFF
TRBV9	.	TRBD1	TRBJ2-7	TGTGCCAGCAGCGCAGGGGGCACCCCCTACGAGCAGTACTTC	CASSAGGTPYEQYF
TRBV4-2	few	.	TRBJ1-5	TGTGCCAGCAGCCAAGTCTTTGGTTCTCGGCAGCCCCAGCATTTT	CASSQVFGSRQPQHF
TRBV4-2	.	TRBD1	TRBJ2-7	TGTGCCAGCAGCCAAGAGGCTCAGCTCGACAGGGGGCGAGGGCAGTACTTC	CASSQEAQLDRGRGQYF
TRBV5-1	.	.	TRBJ2-3	TGCGCCAGCAGCTCCTCCCTAGCTGGCCATACGCAGTATTTT	CASSSSLAGHTQYF
TRBV4-2	.	.	TRBJ2-2	TGTGCCAGCAGCCTATATCAGGCGAGCCGGTGGGACACCGGGGAGCTGTTTTTT	CASSLYQASRWDTGELFF
TRBV4-1	few	.	TRBJ1-3	TGCGCCAGCAGCCAAAGTCAGGTATCTGGAAACACCATATATTTT	CASSQSQVSGNTIYF
TRBV29-1	.	TRBD1	TRBJ2-7	TGCAGCGTTCTACAGGGGATATCGTCCTACGAGCAGTACTTC	CSVLQGISSYEQYF
TRBV2	.	.	TRBJ2-3	TGTGCCAGCAGGGAACTAAGCTACACAGATACGCAGTATTTT	CASRELSYTDTQYF
TRBV15	few	.	TRBJ1-3	TGTGCCACCAGCAGAGATTCGGGGAACTCTGGAAACACCATATATTTT	CATSRDSGNSGNTIYF